This record looks at one T cell receptor (beta chain) sequence and its context. Its antigen is not identified. Germline V gene data show CDR1 as SGDLS and CDR2 as YYNGEE. The CDR3 has 15 amino acids. Trimming took 3 bases from V and 3 from J; bases not matched to a gene: 0. The sample comes from a study of T cells in Graves' hyperthyroidism and ophthalmopathy. Findings of the study overall: For ophthalmopathy, model prediction preceded onset by a median 6.5 months. Most thyroid-expanded clonotypes above 0.001 were also found in blood.

TCR beta CDR3 regions were amplified from RNA transcripts. HTBI primers were employed in a first-round RT-PCR of the TCR CDR3. TCRdb reprocessed the multiplex PCR reads via MiXCR and lists one record per CDR3 protein. The data hold 660,000 or so distinct CDR3 sequences, with 45% observed a single time. The diagnostic basis comprised clinical symptoms, serum thyroxine and TRAb, thyroid ultrasound and orbital computed tomography. This TCR came from an adult man with Graves' disease, either hyperthyroidism or ophthalmopathy (not recorded which). Sequencing was done on a sample of peripheral blood or thyroid tissue (not recorded which). The chain links TRBV9 to TRBJ2-3, with 14 bases matching TRBD2. DNA for the CDR3: TGTGCCAGCAGCGGGACTAGCGGGAGGACAGATACGCAGTATTTT. Translated: CASSGTSGRTDTQYF.